The following is a T cell receptor beta chain sequence with its context. These data are taken from a study of blood T cell repertoires in COVID-19. At the level of the study: Samples representing acute and convalescent COVID-19 were sourced from the United States, Italy and Spain. Sample material is recorded as cDNA or gDNA derived from T cells, B-cell-depleted T cells, or PBMCs.

Trimming left V 7 bases short and J 0 bases short, with 15 bases between. Germline CDR1 SGHAT, CDR2 FQDESV (reference sequence). The CDR3 sequence is 15 residues long. Authors' methods: Reference gene primer amplification gave estimated nucleated cell counts. The method was immunoSEQ multiplex PCR; TCRdb's version includes in-frame clones alone and lacks a portion of them. The V and J calls and clone size were taken over from that table, and D and trimming were inferred from the DNA. This sample has about 400,000 clones; 70% to 90% occur once, and the top ten carry 1.4% to 1.5%. J is TRBJ1-1 and V is TRBV11-1; TRBD1 is a possible D gene (6 bases). The sample taken for sequencing was peripheral blood. The sequence derives from a woman aged 25 to 39 with active or convalescent COVID-19. CDR3 sequence reads: CASNWGGQMNTEAFF. CDR3 DNA: TGTGCCAGCAACTGGGGGGGGCAGATGAACACTGAAGCTTTCTTT.